This TCR beta chain was observed in a study of T cells in Graves' hyperthyroidism and ophthalmopathy. In the study overall: Peripheral blood collection took place at initial diagnosis, before any treatment. Study-wide points: Through a model of 13 V-J features, ophthalmopathy was separated from stable hyperthyroidism.

TCR beta CDR3 sequences were amplified from RNA transcripts. The primer set for the first-round RT-PCR of the TCR CDR3 was HTBI. TCRdb used MiXCR to reprocess the multiplex PCR reads, holding one entry per CDR3 protein. The sample consists of 350,000 or so distinct CDR3 sequences, about a sixth of them appearing once. CDR3 length: 13 residues. V was shortened by 8 bases and J by 8 bases, with 16 bases between the two germline ends. Germline-derived CDR1 and CDR2 are MNHEY and SMNVEV (reference sequence). Patients aged 18 to 65 had newly diagnosed hyperthyroidism of under 2 months' duration. Exclusion criteria comprised uncontrolled infection, other autoimmune disease, pregnancy or lactation. The table lists this clonotype with a few counts. The antigen remains unidentified.

The J gene is TRBJ2-1, the V gene TRBV27; tentatively, D is TRBD2 (6 bases). The sample consisted of blood. The TCR comes from a woman aged 30 to 39 with Graves' hyperthyroidism that later progressed to Graves' ophthalmopathy. Here the CDR3 DNA reads TGTGCCAGCCAACGACTAGGTGAGGATGAGCAGTTCTTC. It yields the protein CASQRLGEDEQFF.